What follows is one T cell receptor (beta chain) and its context. Its antigen is not identified. The data were taken from a study of monozygotic twins with inflammatory bowel disease. Whole blood, unsorted for T cells, was the source of total RNA. Study-level findings and limits: IBD patients share fewer clonotypes with other people than healthy twins do, especially with disease activity.

Germline CDR1 SGHAT, CDR2 FQNNGV. The CDR3 is 15 amino acids. TCRdb re-called the 5' RACE reads, yielding one record per CDR3 amino acid sequence without DNA. The ten top clones account for approximately 2.3%, within a sample of approximately 400,000 distinct CDR3 sequences. The chain joins TRBV11-2 to TRBJ2-1; TCRdb proposes TRBD1, but this gene call is untestable without DNA. This clonotype was sampled from a human donor with ulcerative colitis or Crohn's disease, or a healthy co-twin of an affected twin (not recorded which). The sequencing input was blood. The CDR3: CASSLGDRVLNEQFF.